Below, 30 T cell receptor beta chains from the same sample are listed, as sequenced in a study of chemoradiotherapy in HPV16-positive cancers. Measured with immunoSEQ multiplex PCR; TCRdb has only the in-frame clones, and not every one. The sample has 3,500 to 5,000 clones; approximately 78% are singletons. The sequencing used tumor tissue, collected from a patient who underwent chemoradiotherapy. The receptor set was obtained from a human donor with HPV-associated anogenital cancer.

The rearrangement joins TRBV6-5 to TRBJ2-7; 8 positions agree with TRBD1. In germline, CDR1 is MNHEY, CDR2 SVGAGI. This CDR3 contains 14 residues. V shed 2 bases and J 5 bases; nucleotides not matched to a gene: 5. CDR3 amino acids: CASSYRQGIHEQYF. Written as DNA, the CDR3 is TGTGCCAGCAGTTACAGACAGGGGATCCACGAGCAGTACTTC.

V and J are TRBV11-3 and TRBJ2-7; weak D call: TRBD1 (6 bases). Between the trimmed V and J ends, which lost 3 bases and 3 bases, there was a span of 15 bases. CDR3 length equals 15 residues. Germline loops: CDR1 SGHNT, CDR2 YENEEA. Here the CDR3 reads CASSLGVQGRYEQYF. CDR3 nucleotide sequence: TGTGCCAGCAGCTTGGGGGTACAGGGCCGCTACGAGCAGTACTTC. The full variable domain, with the rest looked up from reference TRBV11-3 and TRBJ2-7, is EAGVVQSPRYKIIEKKQPVAFWCNPISGHNTLYWYLQNLGQGPELLIRYENEEAVDDSQLPKDRFSAERLKGVDSTLKIQPAELGDSAVYLCASSLGVQGRYEQYFGPGTRLTVT.

The chain uses TRBV27 and TRBJ2-2; D remains unclear. CDR1 and CDR2 from the germline V gene are MNHEY and SMNVEV (reference sequence). The CDR3 is 12 amino acids. V lost 1 base and J lost 3, with 0 bases in between. CDR3 amino acids: CASSLYTGELFF. The CDR3 coding sequence is TGTGCCAGCAGTTTATACACCGGGGAGCTGTTTTTT.

The sample holds a few counts of this clone. V gene TRBV14 combines with J gene TRBJ2-1; perhaps TRBD2 as D (6 bases). Germline CDR1 is SGHDN and CDR2 is FVKESK. The CDR3 is 16 amino acids. The germline V and J ends were trimmed by 1 base and 6 bases, with 16 bases remaining between them. The chain's CDR3 is CASSQGRDSLPNEQFF. DNA for the CDR3: TGTGCCAGCAGCCAAGGGCGGGACTCTCTTCCCAATGAGCAGTTCTTC.

V usage is TRBV7-8 and J usage is TRBJ1-4; 10 nucleotides match TRBD1. The CDR3 runs to 15 residues. CDR1 is SGHVS, CDR2 FQNEAQ, per germline. V lost 5 bases and J lost 10; bases outside the gene matches: 10. The CDR3 sequence is CASSPGQGLVGKLFF. The CDR3 region has the DNA TGTGCCAGCAGCCCGGGACAGGGGCTAGTAGGAAAACTGTTTTTT. The full variable domain, completed using reference TRBV7-8 and TRBJ1-4, is GAGVSQSPRYKVAKRGQDVALRCDPISGHVSLFWYQQALGQGPEFLTYFQNEAQLDKSGLPSDRFFAERPEGSVSTLKIQRTQQEDSAVYLCASSPGQGLVGKLFFGSGTQLSVL.

The genes are TRBV13 and TRBJ1-2; 8 bases agree with TRBD1. J gave up 0 bases and V 2 bases, and 5 bases lay outside the gene matches. This CDR3 spans 16 amino acids. Germline V CDR1 and CDR2: PRHDT, FYEKMQ (reference sequence). The CDR3 here is CASSLQGAQANYGYTF. As DNA, the CDR3 is TGTGCCAGCAGCTTACAGGGGGCGCAGGCTAACTATGGCTACACCTTC.

The chain carries TRBV10-3 and TRBJ2-3; no reliable D call. Trimming left V 8 bases short and J 1 base short, with 16 bases between. The CDR3 is made up of 15 amino acids. Germline V gene data show CDR1 as ENHRY and CDR2 as SYGVKD. The CDR3 region is CAIASAVQGTDTQYF. The CDR3 DNA sequence: TGTGCCATCGCATCGGCCGTCCAAGGCACAGATACGCAGTATTTT.

J is TRBJ2-7 and V is TRBV6-5; 8 bases map to TRBD1. The J segment lost 3 bases and the V segment lost 7 bases, leaving 8 bases of the junction unmatched. The CDR3 contains 14 residues. CDR1 is MNHEY, CDR2 SVGAGI, per germline. CDR3 nucleotides: TGTGCCAGCAACCCGACAGGGGCCTACTACGAGCAGTACTTC. This encodes CASNPTGAYYEQYF.

This clone was found a few times. The CDR3 region has the DNA TGCAGCGTTGAGCCCCGACAGGGGAACACTGAAGCTTTCTTT. It is translated as CSVEPRQGNTEAFF. The chain links TRBV29-1 to TRBJ1-1, with 7 bases that match TRBD1. The CDR3 contains 14 residues. CDR1 is SQVTM and CDR2 is ANQGSEA in the germline V gene. Trimming removed 3 bases from V and 1 base from J; junction bases left unmatched: 5.

For the CDR3, the DNA is TGTGCTAGTGGTTTGGGCTCGACAGGGGTGATCAATCAGCCCCAGCATTTT. This encodes CASGLGSTGVINQPQHF. The chain links TRBV12-5 to TRBJ1-5; TRBD1 matches 8 bases. Unmatched junction bases numbered 8, after V lost 1 base and J lost 3 bases. The length of the CDR3 is 17 residues. Germline assignment: CDR1 LGHNT and CDR2 FRNRAP.

The chain recombines TRBV7-2 with TRBJ2-7; D perhaps matches TRBD2 (6 bases). The CDR3 extends over 14 amino acids. V lost 5 bases to trimming and J lost 4 bases, with 15 bases between them. The germline gives CDR1 SGHTA, CDR2 FQGNSA. The CDR3 DNA reads as TGTGCCAGCAGCCTCGGGACTGGAGTGTACGAGCAGTACTTC. Its protein product is CASSLGTGVYEQYF.

This rearrangement joins TRBV5-1 to TRBJ2-1, with D perhaps assigned TRBD1 or TRBD2 (5 bases each). This CDR3 has 12 residues. Between the trimmed V and J ends, which lost 1 base and 10 bases, there was a span of 9 bases. Germline V gene sequence: CDR1 SGHRS, CDR2 YFSETQ. The CDR3 bases are TGCGCCAGCAGCTTGTATAGGGACGAGCAGTTCTTC. Translation: CASSLYRDEQFF.

The V and J genes are TRBV5-6 and TRBJ1-6, with 7 bases identical to TRBD1. The V and J ends lost 2 bases and 10 bases, in that order; junction bases with no gene match: 9. This CDR3 is built from 15 residues. CDR1 SGHDT and CDR2 YYEEEE come from the germline V gene. The CDR3 coding sequence is TGTGCCAGCAGCTTACGACAGGGCGCCCAGTCACCCCTCCACTTT. It is translated as CASSLRQGAQSPLHF.

The rearrangement links TRBV18 to TRBJ2-5; D possibly matches TRBD1 or TRBD2 (5 bases each). This CDR3 has 14 residues. V gave up 3 bases and J gave up 5 bases, with 13 bases separating them. Germline CDR1 KGHSH, CDR2 LQKENI. The CDR3 spells CASSPRDRGETQYF. In nucleotides, the CDR3 is TGTGCCAGCTCACCGAGAGACAGAGGGGAGACCCAGTACTTC.

CDR3 coding DNA: TGTGCCAGCAGCTTGGGACTAGCGGGGGGGCCCAGGGCGCAGTATTTT. Its translation is CASSLGLAGGPRAQYF. V gene TRBV5-6 combines with J gene TRBJ2-3; 14 nucleotides match TRBD2. Unmatched junction bases numbered 7, after V lost 0 bases and J lost 10 bases. The CDR3 loop spans 16 amino acids. CDR1 is SGHDT and CDR2 is YYEEEE in the germline V gene. The whole variable domain, filled in from reference TRBV5-6 and TRBJ2-3, reads DAGVTQSPTHLIKTRGQQVTLRCSPKSGHDTVSWYQQALGQGPQFIFQYYEEEERQRGNFPDRFSGHQFPNYSSELNVNALLLGDSALYLCASSLGLAGGPRAQYFGPGTRLTVL.

This rearrangement joins TRBV5-8 to TRBJ2-4; the D gene is possibly TRBD1 (6 bases). CDR3 length equals 16 residues. The ends were cut back, 2 bases at V and 0 bases at J, with 12 bases in the middle. The germline V gene has CDR1 SGHTS and CDR2 YDEGEE. The CDR3 DNA sequence: TGTGCCAGCAGCTTTGGGGGCGTGTTAGCCAAAAACATTCAGTACTTC. Its protein product is CASSFGGVLAKNIQYF.

Judged by abundance, this clone is large (0.1 to 1%). V and J are TRBV21-1 and TRBJ2-3; the table names TRBD2, a call not compared with the DNA. TRBV21-1 represents a pseudogene. The CDR3 loop spans 14 amino acids. CDR3 sequence reads: CATCSGEGRNTQYF. As DNA, the CDR3 is TGTGCCACCTGTTCCGGGGAGGGCCGGAATACGCAGTATTTT.

The rearrangement links TRBV30 to TRBJ2-7, with a tentative D call TRBD1 (6 bases). Germline CDR1 and CDR2: GTSNPN and SVGIG (reference sequence). The CDR3 is 13 amino acids. The V end was cut by 2 bases, the J end by 2 bases, with 10 bases between. CDR3 sequence reads: CAWSWDTTYEQYF. CDR3 nucleotides: TGTGCCTGGAGTTGGGACACAACCTACGAGCAGTACTTC.

This rearrangement joins TRBV19 to TRBJ1-1, with D unclear. Trimming stripped 5 bases from V and 5 bases from J, with 12 bases between. Germline V gene data show CDR1 as LNHDA and CDR2 as SQIVND (reference sequence). The CDR3 is 13 residues long. DNA for the CDR3: TGTGCCAGTAGTCGGGAGGGCGTGACTGAAGCTTTCTTT. It encodes CASSREGVTEAFF.

The V gene is TRBV29-1, the J gene TRBJ2-1; TRBD2 matches at 7 bases. Germline V CDR1 and CDR2: SQVTM, ANQGSEA. CDR3 size: 12 residues. V was pared by 6 bases and J by 8 bases, with 7 bases of the junction left unmatched. The CDR3 loop reads CSVWTRRYEQFF. CDR3 sequence (DNA): TGCAGCGTGTGGACTAGAAGATATGAGCAGTTCTTC.

J is TRBJ2-1 and V is TRBV11-2; 12 bases map to TRBD2. The J segment lost 6 bases and the V segment lost 5 bases, leaving 5 bases of the junction unmatched. Germline-derived CDR1 and CDR2 are SGHAT and FQNNGV. The CDR3 spans 15 residues. The DNA for the CDR3 is TGTGCCAGCAGCCGAGGACTAGCGGGATCCAATGAGCAGTTCTTC. Translated: CASSRGLAGSNEQFF. Full variable domain (remainder filled in from reference TRBV11-2 and TRBJ2-1): EAGVAQSPRYKIIEKRQSVAFWCNPISGHATLYWYQQILGQGPKLLIQFQNNGVVDDSQLPKDRFSAERLKGVDSTLKIQPAKLEDSAVYLCASSRGLAGSNEQFFGPGTRLTVL.

The rearrangement links TRBV5-1 to TRBJ2-6; the D call may be TRBD1 or TRBD2 (5 bases each). In germline, CDR1 is SGHRS, CDR2 YFSETQ. V shed 0 bases and J shed 1 base, with 8 bases lying between them. The CDR3 loop spans 16 amino acids. CDR3 bases: TGCGCCAGCAGCTTGGCCGAGGGGTCTGGGGCCAACGTCCTGACTTTC. This codes for CASSLAEGSGANVLTF.

The rearrangement uses TRBV15 and TRBJ1-3; TRBD1 aligns across 7 bases. The CDR3 contains 16 residues. The V gene's germline CDR1 is LNHNV and CDR2 YYDKDF (reference sequence). Trimming took 4 bases from V and 0 from J; bases not matched to a gene: 6. The CDR3 reads CATSIGDSRSGNTIYF. In DNA form, the CDR3 reads TGTGCCACCAGCATTGGGGACAGCCGCTCTGGAAACACCATATATTTT.

This clone appeared a single time. The V call is TRBV6-1, the J call TRBJ1-3; possibly TRBD1 for D (6 bases). The V and J ends lost 2 bases and 4 bases respectively, with 12 bases between them. The CDR3 extends over 15 amino acids. The V gene's germline CDR1 is MNHNS and CDR2 SASEGT. The CDR3 DNA sequence: TGTGCCAGCAGTGAAAGGGTAGGGGGAGGAAACACCATATATTTT. This codes for CASSERVGGGNTIYF.

By frequency in the sample, this clone is large. V is TRBV9 and J is TRBJ2-3; D is undetermined. The CDR3 is made up of 16 amino acids. The V gene's germline CDR1 is SGDLS and CDR2 YYNGEE. V was pared by 0 bases and J by 0 bases, with 11 bases between. CDR3 sequence: CASSVDGNPSTDTQYF. The CDR3 DNA sequence: TGTGCCAGCAGCGTAGACGGAAATCCTAGCACAGATACGCAGTATTTT.

V gene TRBV19 combines with J gene TRBJ1-1, with a possible D match to TRBD1 (5 bases). The CDR3 sequence is 14 residues long. With 5 bases removed from V and 3 bases from J, the gap between germline ends came to 13 bases. Germline V CDR1 and CDR2: LNHDA, SQIVND (reference sequence). In DNA form, the CDR3 reads TGTGCCAGTAGTGTTTCAGGGAGGGACACTGAAGCTTTCTTT. Translated, it gives CASSVSGRDTEAFF.

The chain recombines TRBV4-2 with TRBJ1-2, with D tentatively TRBD1 (6 bases). The CDR3 spans 15 residues. V lost 4 bases and J 0 bases, leaving 12 bases between the germline ends. Germline values: CDR1 LGHNA, CDR2 YNFKEQ. Here the CDR3 DNA reads TGTGCCAGCAGCCTAGAGCAGGGGTCTAACTATGGCTACACCTTC. It codes for CASSLEQGSNYGYTF.

The chain has TRBV5-4 and TRBJ2-3; 7 nucleotides align to TRBD2. The ends lost 3 bases at V and 6 bases at J; junction bases unmatched: 7. The CDR3 covers 14 residues. Germline V gene data show CDR1 as SGHNT and CDR2 as YYREEE (reference sequence). The CDR3 loop is CASSSKRGPDTQYF. DNA of the CDR3: TGTGCCAGCAGCTCGAAGCGGGGACCCGATACGCAGTATTTT. Full variable domain (outside the CDR3, taken from reference TRBV5-4 and TRBJ2-3): ETGVTQSPTHLIKTRGQQVTLRCSSQSGHNTVSWYQQALGQGPQFIFQYYREEENGRGNFPPRFSGLQFPNYSSELNVNALELDDSALYLCASSSKRGPDTQYFGPGTRLTVL.

In this sample, this clone is large (0.1 to 1%). An end of the junction does not agree with germline; a read error may underlie this. CDR3 sequence (DNA): TGTGCTAGCAGCTTCGGTGCTGGGCAGCGGGATCTCCCACTCGAGCAGTACTTC. This encodes CASSFGAGQRDLPLEQYF. The V call is TRBV7-7, the J call TRBJ2-7; 7 positions agree with TRBD2. This CDR3 comprises 18 residues. Germline V gene data show CDR1 as SSHAT and CDR2 as FNYEAQ (reference sequence).

V usage is TRBV27 and J usage is TRBJ1-1; 7 bases are a match to TRBD1. Germline CDR1 MNHEY, CDR2 SMNVEV (reference sequence). The CDR3 is 13 residues long. J gave up 4 bases and V 8 bases, and 7 bases lay outside the gene matches. CDR3 protein: CASGIDRATEAFF. In DNA, the CDR3 is TGTGCCAGCGGGATTGACAGGGCCACTGAAGCTTTCTTT.